This T cell receptor (beta chain) originates from a study of blood T cell repertoires in COVID-19. Study-level background: Researchers got acute and convalescent COVID-19 samples from the United States, Italy and Spain. Nucleic acid was either cDNA or gDNA, and it came from T cells, B-cell-depleted T cells, or PBMCs.

The CDR3 extends over 18 amino acids. Germline CDR1 reads LGHDT; CDR2 reads YNNKEL (reference sequence). V lost 0 bases to trimming and J lost 2 bases, with 19 bases between them. Original processing notes: It was from reference gene primer amplification that nucleated cell counts were estimated. The data were produced by immunoSEQ multiplex PCR, yet TCRdb's version contains in-frame clones alone and is incomplete. V, J and clone size were drawn from that table, and D and trimming were deduced from the DNA. The sample carries 110,000 to 150,000 clones, around 89% recorded once. The sample was peripheral blood. The rearrangement links TRBV3-1 (or the pseudogene TRBV3-2) to TRBJ1-1, with no clear D. The receptor comes from a woman in her fifties or sixties with active COVID-19. This CDR3 is CASSQEGRRLQTNTEAFF. The CDR3 DNA is TGTGCCAGCAGCCAAGAAGGAAGGAGGCTTCAGACCAACACTGAAGCTTTCTTT.